This T cell receptor (beta chain) was documented in a study of T cell repertoires in cytomegalovirus infection. Study background: Recently identified HLA-C-restricted CMV epitopes were among the peptides used. Carrying CMV and the relevant HLA type showed in public TCR beta signatures.

In regard to this clonotype: Its antigen is as yet unknown.

The CDR3 runs 15 residues. J gave up 3 bases and V 7 bases, and 8 bases lay outside the gene matches. MiXCR, applied by TCRdb to the reads, yields one record per CDR3 protein. The table has about 770,000 distinct CDR3 sequences, just under 30% seen once. General study points: The ex vivo response showed dominance by HLA-C-restricted CMV-specific TCR beta clonotypes. Cumulative frequency of public TCR beta families picked out carriers of CMV plus the relevant HLA.

The genes are TRBV12-3 or TRBV12-4 and TRBJ2-7, with TRBD2 matching 11 bases. Sequenced here: cultured CD8+ T cells from PBMCs, sampled from culture after CMV antigen stimulation. The TCR comes from a human donor in good health (CMV status not recorded). Some clones in this sample may be carry-over from other donors' samples. The CDR3 loop is CASTPTSGDGYEQYF. CDR3 in DNA: TGTGCCAGCACTCCGACTAGCGGGGACGGCTACGAGCAGTACTTC.